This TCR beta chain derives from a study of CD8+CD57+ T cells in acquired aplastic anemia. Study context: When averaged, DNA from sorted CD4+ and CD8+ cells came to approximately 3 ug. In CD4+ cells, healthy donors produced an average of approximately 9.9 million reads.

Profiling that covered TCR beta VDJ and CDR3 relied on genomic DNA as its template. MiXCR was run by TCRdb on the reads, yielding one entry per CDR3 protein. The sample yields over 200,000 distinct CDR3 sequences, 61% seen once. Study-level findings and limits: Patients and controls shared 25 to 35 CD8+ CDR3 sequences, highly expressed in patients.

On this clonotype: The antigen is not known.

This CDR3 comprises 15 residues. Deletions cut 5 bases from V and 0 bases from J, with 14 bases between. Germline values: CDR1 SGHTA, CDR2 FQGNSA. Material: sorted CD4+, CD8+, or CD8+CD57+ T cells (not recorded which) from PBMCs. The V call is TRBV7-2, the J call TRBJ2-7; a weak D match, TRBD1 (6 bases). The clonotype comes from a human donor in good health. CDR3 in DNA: TGTGCCAGCAGCGGGGGCGGTTTGAGCTCCTACGAGCAGTACTTC. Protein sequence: CASSGGGLSSYEQYF.